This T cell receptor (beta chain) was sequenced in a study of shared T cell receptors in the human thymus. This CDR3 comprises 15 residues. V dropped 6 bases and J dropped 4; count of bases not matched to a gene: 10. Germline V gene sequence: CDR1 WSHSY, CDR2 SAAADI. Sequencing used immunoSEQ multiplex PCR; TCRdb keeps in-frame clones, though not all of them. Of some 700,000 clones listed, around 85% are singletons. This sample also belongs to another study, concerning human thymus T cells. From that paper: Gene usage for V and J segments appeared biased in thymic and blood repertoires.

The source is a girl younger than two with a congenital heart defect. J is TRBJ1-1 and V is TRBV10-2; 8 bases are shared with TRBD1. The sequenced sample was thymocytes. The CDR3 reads CASSPDRVLVTEAFF. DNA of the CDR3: TGCGCCAGCAGCCCGGACAGGGTCTTGGTCACTGAAGCTTTCTTT.